This T cell receptor beta chain was identified during a study of regulatory T cells in long-lasting Graves disease. Through Arm-PCR of CDR3 regions and iRepertoire HTBI primers, TCR beta libraries were built. Using its own MiXCR run on the multiplex PCR reads, TCRdb lists one record per CDR3 protein. The sample consists of more than 650,000 distinct CDR3 sequences, about 30% of them appearing once. Time point of the sample: persistent/refractory GD, antithyroid drugs over 5 years with positive TRAb. Construction of the TCR library relied on RNA isolated from PBMCs. A blood draw put about 9 milliliters of peripheral blood into EDTA tubes. Germline loops: CDR1 SGHRS, CDR2 YFSETQ. CDR3 length: 14 amino acids. Trimming pared 3 bases from V and 5 bases from J, leaving 14 bases between.

The chain combines TRBV5-1 with TRBJ1-1; D might be TRBD1 (6 bases). The TCR comes from a female donor with Graves disease. The starting material was peripheral blood mononuclear cells (PBMCs), obtained when the disease was refractory, from a patient treated with antithyroid drugs. The CDR3: CASSSYREETEAFF. CDR3 DNA: TGCGCCAGCAGCTCCTACAGGGAGGAAACTGAAGCTTTCTTT.